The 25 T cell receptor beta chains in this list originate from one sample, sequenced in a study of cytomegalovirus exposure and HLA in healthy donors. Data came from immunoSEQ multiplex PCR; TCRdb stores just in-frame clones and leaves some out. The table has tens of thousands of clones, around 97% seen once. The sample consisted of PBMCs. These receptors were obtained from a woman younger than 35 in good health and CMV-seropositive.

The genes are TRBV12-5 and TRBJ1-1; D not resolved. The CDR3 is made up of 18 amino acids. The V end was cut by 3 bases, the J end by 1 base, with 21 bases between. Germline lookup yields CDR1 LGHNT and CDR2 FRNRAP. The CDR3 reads CASGFVFGREAANTEAFF. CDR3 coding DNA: TGTGCTAGTGGTTTTGTGTTTGGTCGGGAGGCGGCGAACACTGAAGCTTTCTTT.

The CDR3 reads CASSDGQINQPQHF. In nucleotides, the CDR3 is TGTGCCAGCAGTGATGGACAGATCAATCAGCCCCAGCATTTT. The chain combines TRBV6-1 with TRBJ1-5, with D possibly being TRBD1 (6 bases). This CDR3 spans 14 amino acids. V dropped 3 bases and J dropped 3 bases, with 9 bases sitting between them. Germline values: CDR1 MNHNS, CDR2 SASEGT.

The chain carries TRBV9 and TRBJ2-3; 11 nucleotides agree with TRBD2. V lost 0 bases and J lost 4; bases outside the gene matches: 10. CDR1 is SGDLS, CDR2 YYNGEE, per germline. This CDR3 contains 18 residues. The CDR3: CASSVGRGVAGGADTQYF. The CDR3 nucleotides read TGTGCCAGCAGCGTAGGGAGAGGGGTAGCGGGAGGGGCAGATACGCAGTATTTT.

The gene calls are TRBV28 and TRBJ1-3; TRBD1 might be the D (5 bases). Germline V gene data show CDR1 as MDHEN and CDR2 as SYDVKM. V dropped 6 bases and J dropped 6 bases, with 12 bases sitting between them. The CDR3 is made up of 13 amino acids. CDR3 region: CASRRGSVNTIYF. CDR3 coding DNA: TGTGCCAGCAGGCGGGGGTCAGTAAACACCATATATTTT.

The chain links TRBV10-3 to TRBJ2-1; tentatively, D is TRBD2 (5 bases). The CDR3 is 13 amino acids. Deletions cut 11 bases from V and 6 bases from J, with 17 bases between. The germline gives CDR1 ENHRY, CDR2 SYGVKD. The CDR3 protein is CAVSREGSNEQFF. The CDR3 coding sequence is TGTGCCGTATCCCGTGAGGGCAGCAATGAGCAGTTCTTC.

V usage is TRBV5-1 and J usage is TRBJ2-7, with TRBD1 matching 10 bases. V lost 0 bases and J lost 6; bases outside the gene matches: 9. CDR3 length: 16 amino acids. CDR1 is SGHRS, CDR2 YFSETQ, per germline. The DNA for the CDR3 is TGCGCCAGCAGCTTGGGACTGGGGGACAGGGGATCCGAGCAGTACTTC. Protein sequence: CASSLGLGDRGSEQYF.

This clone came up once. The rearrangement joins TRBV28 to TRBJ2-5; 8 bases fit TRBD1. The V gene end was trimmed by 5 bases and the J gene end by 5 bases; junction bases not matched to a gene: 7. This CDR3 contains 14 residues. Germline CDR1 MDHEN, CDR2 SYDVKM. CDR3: CASSRNYRGETQYF. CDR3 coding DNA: TGTGCCAGCAGTCGCAACTACAGGGGGGAGACCCAGTACTTC.

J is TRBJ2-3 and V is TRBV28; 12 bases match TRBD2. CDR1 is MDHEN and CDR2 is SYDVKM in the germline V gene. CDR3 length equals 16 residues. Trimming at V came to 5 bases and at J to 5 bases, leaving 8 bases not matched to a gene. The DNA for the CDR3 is TGTGCCAGCAGTCCTCGGACTAGCGGGATGGGAGATACGCAGTATTTT. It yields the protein CASSPRTSGMGDTQYF.

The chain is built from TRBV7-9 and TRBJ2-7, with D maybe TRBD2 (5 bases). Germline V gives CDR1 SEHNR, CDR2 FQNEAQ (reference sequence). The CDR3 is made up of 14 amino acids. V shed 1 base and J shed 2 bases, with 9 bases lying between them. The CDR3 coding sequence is TGTGCCAGCAGCTTAGACGGGGTGACCTACGAGCAGTACTTC. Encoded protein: CASSLDGVTYEQYF.

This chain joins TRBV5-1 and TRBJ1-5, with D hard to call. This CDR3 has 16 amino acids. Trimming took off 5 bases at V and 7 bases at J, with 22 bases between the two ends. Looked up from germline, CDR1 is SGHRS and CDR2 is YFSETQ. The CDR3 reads CASREVSGSSGQPQHF. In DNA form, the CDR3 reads TGCGCCAGCAGGGAGGTTTCGGGGAGTTCGGGGCAGCCCCAGCATTTT.

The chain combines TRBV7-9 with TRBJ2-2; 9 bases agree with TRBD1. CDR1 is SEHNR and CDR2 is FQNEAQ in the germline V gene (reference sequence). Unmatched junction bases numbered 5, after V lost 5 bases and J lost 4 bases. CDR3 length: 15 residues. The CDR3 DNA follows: TGTGCCAGCAGCCCCGGGACAGGGTTCACCGGGGAGCTGTTTTTT. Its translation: CASSPGTGFTGELFF.

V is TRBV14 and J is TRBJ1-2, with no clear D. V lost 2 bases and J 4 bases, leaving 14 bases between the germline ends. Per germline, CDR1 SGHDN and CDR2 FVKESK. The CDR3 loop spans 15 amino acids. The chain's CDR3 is CASSQSPRGFYGYTF. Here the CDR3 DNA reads TGTGCCAGCAGCCAATCCCCACGCGGATTCTATGGCTACACCTTC.

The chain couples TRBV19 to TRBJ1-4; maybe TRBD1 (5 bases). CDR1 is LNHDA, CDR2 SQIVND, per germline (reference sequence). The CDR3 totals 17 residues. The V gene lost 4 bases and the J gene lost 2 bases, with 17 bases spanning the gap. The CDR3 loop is CASSSGRDFSTNEKLFF. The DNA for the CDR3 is TGTGCCAGTAGTAGCGGACGGGACTTTTCTACTAATGAAAAACTGTTTTTT.

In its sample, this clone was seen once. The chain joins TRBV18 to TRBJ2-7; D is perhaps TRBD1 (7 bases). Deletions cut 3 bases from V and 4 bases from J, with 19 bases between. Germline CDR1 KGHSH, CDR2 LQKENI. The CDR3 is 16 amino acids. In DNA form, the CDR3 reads TGTGCCAGCTCACCTTTAGGAGGGGGCGCGATGTACGAGCAGTACTTC. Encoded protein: CASSPLGGGAMYEQYF.

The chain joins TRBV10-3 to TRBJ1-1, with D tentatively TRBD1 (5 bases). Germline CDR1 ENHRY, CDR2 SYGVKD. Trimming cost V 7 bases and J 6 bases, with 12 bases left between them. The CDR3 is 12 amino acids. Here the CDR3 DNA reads TGTGCCATCACCCAGGGTGGCCCTGAAGCTTTCTTT. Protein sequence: CAITQGGPEAFF.

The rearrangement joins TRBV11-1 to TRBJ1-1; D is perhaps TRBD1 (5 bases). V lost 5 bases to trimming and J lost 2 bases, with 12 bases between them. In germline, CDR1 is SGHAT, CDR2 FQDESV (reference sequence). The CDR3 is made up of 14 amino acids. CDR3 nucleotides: TGTGCCAGCAGCGGCGGGACCGCCAACACTGAAGCTTTCTTT. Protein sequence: CASSGGTANTEAFF.

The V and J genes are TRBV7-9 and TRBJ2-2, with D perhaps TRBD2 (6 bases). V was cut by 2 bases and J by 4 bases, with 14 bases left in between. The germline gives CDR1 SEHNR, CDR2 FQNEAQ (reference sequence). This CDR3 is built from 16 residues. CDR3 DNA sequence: TGTGCCAGCAGCTTATTTGCGACTAGAGCCACCGGGGAGCTGTTTTTT. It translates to CASSLFATRATGELFF. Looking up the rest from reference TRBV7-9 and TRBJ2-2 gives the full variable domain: DTGVSQNPRHKITKRGQNVTFRCDPISEHNRLYWYRQTLGQGPEFLTYFQNEAQLEKSRLLSDRFSAERPKGSFSTLEIQRTEQGDSAMYLCASSLFATRATGELFFGEGSRLTVL.

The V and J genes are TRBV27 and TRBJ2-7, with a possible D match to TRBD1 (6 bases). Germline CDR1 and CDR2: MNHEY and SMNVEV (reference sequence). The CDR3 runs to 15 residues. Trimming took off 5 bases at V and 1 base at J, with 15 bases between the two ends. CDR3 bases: TGTGCCAGCAGTCCCGGGACACTTTTTTCCTACGAGCAGTACTTC. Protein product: CASSPGTLFSYEQYF.

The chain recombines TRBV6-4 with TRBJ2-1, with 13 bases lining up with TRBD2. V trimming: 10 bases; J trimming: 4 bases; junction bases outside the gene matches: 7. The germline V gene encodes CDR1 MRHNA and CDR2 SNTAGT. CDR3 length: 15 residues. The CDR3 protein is CATSLAGGPYNEQFF. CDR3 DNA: TGTGCCACCTCACTAGCGGGAGGGCCTTACAATGAGCAGTTCTTC.

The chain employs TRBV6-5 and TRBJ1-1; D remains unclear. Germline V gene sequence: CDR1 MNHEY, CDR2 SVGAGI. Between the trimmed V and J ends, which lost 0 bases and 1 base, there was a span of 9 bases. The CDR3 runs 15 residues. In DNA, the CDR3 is TGTGCCAGCAGTTACTCGACGGAGGGGAACACTGAAGCTTTCTTT. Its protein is CASSYSTEGNTEAFF.

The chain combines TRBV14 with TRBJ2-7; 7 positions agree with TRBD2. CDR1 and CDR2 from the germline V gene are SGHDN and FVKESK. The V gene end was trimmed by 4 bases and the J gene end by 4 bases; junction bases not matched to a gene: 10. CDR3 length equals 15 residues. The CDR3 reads CASSLAGPFLYEQYF. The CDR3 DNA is TGTGCCAGCAGCCTAGCGGGCCCATTTCTGTACGAGCAGTACTTC.

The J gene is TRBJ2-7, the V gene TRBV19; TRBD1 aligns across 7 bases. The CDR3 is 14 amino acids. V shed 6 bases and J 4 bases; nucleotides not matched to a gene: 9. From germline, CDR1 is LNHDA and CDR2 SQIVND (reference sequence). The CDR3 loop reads CASRMRTGVYEQYF. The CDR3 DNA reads TGTGCCAGTAGAATGAGAACAGGGGTATACGAGCAGTACTTC.

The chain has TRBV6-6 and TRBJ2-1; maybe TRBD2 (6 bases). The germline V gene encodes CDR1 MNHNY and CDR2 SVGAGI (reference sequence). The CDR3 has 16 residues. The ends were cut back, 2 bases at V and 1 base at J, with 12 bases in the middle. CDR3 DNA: TGTGCCAGCAGTTACGGAGGGAGCGGATCCTACAATGAGCAGTTCTTC. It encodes CASSYGGSGSYNEQFF.

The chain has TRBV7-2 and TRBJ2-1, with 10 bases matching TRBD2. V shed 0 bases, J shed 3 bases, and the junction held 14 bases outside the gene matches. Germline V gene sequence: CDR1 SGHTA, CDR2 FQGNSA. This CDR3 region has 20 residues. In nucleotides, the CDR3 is TGTGCCAGCAGCTTAGCTGGACTAGCGGAGGAAGGGGCCTTCTACAATGAGCAGTTCTTC. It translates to CASSLAGLAEEGAFYNEQFF.

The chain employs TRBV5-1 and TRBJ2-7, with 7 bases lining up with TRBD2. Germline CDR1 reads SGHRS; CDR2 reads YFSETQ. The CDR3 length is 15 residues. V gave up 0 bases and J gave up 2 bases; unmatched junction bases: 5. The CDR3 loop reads CASSLGGGRPYEQYF. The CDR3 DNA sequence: TGCGCCAGCAGCTTGGGGGGCGGGAGACCCTACGAGCAGTACTTC.